This T cell receptor beta chain was observed in a study of cytomegalovirus exposure and HLA in healthy donors. On the study more broadly: Most donors, 70% to 85% of 398 genotyped, fell in the Caucasian-associated ancestry cluster. Points from the study as a whole: It was confirmed in vitro that a few of the CMV-associated chains were specific for CMV antigens. In an earlier analysis, about 87% or about 30%: the productive usage of most TCR beta V segments.

CDR3 length equals 15 residues. Trimming pared 8 bases from V and 0 bases from J, leaving 11 bases between. CDR1 is MNHNS and CDR2 is SASEGT in the germline V gene. Primers: 60 Vbeta forward and 13 Jbeta reverse. Sequenced by immunoSEQ multiplex PCR; TCRdb stores in-frame clones only, minus some. The data show about 98,000 clones, with roughly 77% seen just once and approximately 1.4% held by the top ten. In this sample, this clone turned up a few times. Antigen unknown. Specimen: PBMCs. The V call is TRBV6-1, the J call TRBJ2-6; the D gene is possibly TRBD1 (6 bases). The receptor's source is a man in his forties in good health and CMV-seronegative. Written as DNA, the CDR3 is TGTGCCAGCTCGTCAGGGGACTCTGGGGCCAACGTCCTGACTTTC. Protein sequence: CASSSGDSGANVLTF.